This T cell receptor (beta chain) was obtained from a study of T-cell memory formation after mild COVID-19. J lost 0 bases, V lost 6 bases, and 10 bases had no gene match. Per germline, CDR1 DFQATT and CDR2 SNEGSKA (reference sequence). This CDR3 has 16 amino acids. This clonotype appeared many times. Sample barcodes and UMIs were carried by the TCR alpha and TCR beta cDNA libraries that 5'RACE generated with constant-segment primers. TCRdb itself ran the 5' RACE reads through MiXCR, one entry per CDR3 protein. The table has 130,000 to 150,000 distinct CDR3 sequences, about 6% seen once; the top ten hold just over 2%.

This receptor was taken from an adult woman who had mild COVID-19 (a few samples of this study predate the infection). Cell type and time point are not known. The chain couples TRBV20-1 to TRBJ2-4; 8 bases map to TRBD2. The sequenced sample was PBMCs or a T cell subset sorted from them (not recorded which). CDR3 residues: CSAGAERGPAKNIQYF. The CDR3 bases are TGCAGTGCCGGGGCGGAGCGGGGGCCAGCCAAAAACATTCAGTACTTC.